This record concerns one TCR beta chain sequence. Its antigen remains unidentified. Trimming at V came to 0 bases and at J to 1 base, leaving 6 bases not matched to a gene. CDR3 size: 17 residues. Germline V CDR1 and CDR2: SGDLS, YYNGEE. Time point meaning: week 23, last vaccination. Vaccinated patients received 300 ug of mutant IDH1 20-mer peptide per dose, with topical imiquimod. The sample belongs to a study of a mutant IDH1 vaccine in newly diagnosed glioma. About the study: First vaccine doses came 4-6 weeks after radiotherapy alone, or with temozolomide cycles. Therapy received beforehand was radiotherapy, temozolomide, or both, with most patients given both.

TCRdb's copy holds only in-frame clones and misses some; the assay was immunoSEQ multiplex PCR. The sample shows just over 80,000 clones, roughly 85% of them seen only once. Overall study findings and caveats: Seemingly, top peripheral T cell clonotype changes bore no relation to pseudoprogression.

This specimen was PBMCs, taken from a glioma patient whose treatment included an IDH1 peptide vaccine. The chain couples TRBV9 to TRBJ2-3, with 9 bases aligning to TRBD2. The sequence was obtained from a man younger than 45 with glioma. Some clones in this sample may be carry-over from other donors' samples. The CDR3 loop reads CASSVDPPSGGTDTQYF. CDR3 nucleotides: TGTGCCAGCAGCGTAGATCCCCCTAGCGGGGGCACAGATACGCAGTATTTT.